This T cell receptor beta chain originates from a study of CD4 T cells in relation to SARS-CoV-2 and coronaviruses. The wider study: Of the patients, about 8 were male, 4 female, two Hispanic. Findings and caveats of the study: SARS-CoV-2-driven expansion was significantly weaker in crossreactive than monoreactive clones.

To note about this clone: Its antigen remains unknown.

TCRdb keeps only in-frame clones here, not all; method: immunoSEQ multiplex PCR. The data hold just over 35,000 clones, with 77% observed a single time. This CDR3 is 16 amino acids long. Germline assignment: CDR1 SGHTA and CDR2 FQGNSA. Between the trimmed V and J ends, which lost 2 bases and 4 bases, there was a span of 17 bases. This clonotype originated in an adult with COVID-19. This chain uses TRBV7-2 with TRBJ1-2, with D uncertain. Sequencing was performed on memory CD4+ T cells from PBMCs, cultured in vitro. In nucleotides, the CDR3 is TGTGCCAGCAGCTTAACAAGATCCGCACAAGTCTATGGCTACACCTTC. Translating it yields CASSLTRSAQVYGYTF.